This TCR beta chain appears in the sequencing data of a study of cytomegalovirus exposure and HLA in healthy donors. General study points: Some V segments, including TRBV6-2 and TRBV6-3, were excluded as indistinguishable.

In the case of this clone: What it binds is unknown.

Primers: 60 Vbeta forward and 13 Jbeta reverse. As originally analysed: In a later analysis, of 70 million to 85 million unique beta chains, roughly 10 million appeared in at least two donors. Measured with immunoSEQ multiplex PCR; TCRdb has only the in-frame clones, and not every one. The V and J calls and clone size were taken over from that table, and D and trimming were inferred from the DNA. This table holds fewer than 200,000 clones, around 75% found once. V trimming: 1 base; J trimming: 8 bases; junction bases outside the gene matches: 7. Germline CDR1 and CDR2: SGHTA and FQGTGA. The CDR3 loop spans 15 amino acids.

The chain employs TRBV7-3 and TRBJ2-1; 8 bases are a match to TRBD2. Sequenced: PBMCs. The sequence came from a woman aged 30 to 39 in good health and CMV-seronegative. Written as DNA, the CDR3 is TGTGCCAGCAGCTTAAATCCGGGACTAGTCTATGAGCAGTTCTTC. This codes for CASSLNPGLVYEQFF.